This T cell receptor beta chain was profiled in a study of control samples from healthy donors and cancer patients. CDR1 is SGHVS, CDR2 FQNEAQ, per germline. The V gene lost 5 bases and the J gene lost 0 bases, with 11 bases spanning the gap. The CDR3 totals 16 residues. Data came from immunoSEQ multiplex PCR; TCRdb stores just in-frame clones and leaves some out. The repertoire holds about 65,000 clones, with 90% as singletons. This rearrangement joins TRBV7-8 to TRBJ1-6; D ambiguous. This TCR was recovered from a woman in her 50s with colorectal cancer. Source material: PBMCs. Written as DNA, the CDR3 is TGTGCCAGCAGCCCAAAAGGGAGCTCCTATAATTCACCCCTCCACTTT. Amino acids: CASSPKGSSYNSPLHF.